The entry that follows covers one T cell receptor (beta chain) sequence. The data derive from a study of blood T cell repertoires in COVID-19. Looking at the study overall: From the United States, Italy and Spain came samples of acute and convalescent COVID-19.

In germline, CDR1 is KGHDR, CDR2 SFDVKD. V shed 3 bases, J shed 5 bases, and the junction held 7 bases outside the gene matches. The CDR3 runs to 15 residues. TCRdb keeps only in-frame clones here, not all; method: immunoSEQ multiplex PCR. Of 160,000 or so clones in the sample, 80% to 90% were seen once. This sequence originates from a woman aged 45-59 years with acute or convalescent COVID-19. Material: peripheral blood. The chain joins TRBV24-1 to TRBJ2-5; 8 positions agree with TRBD2. The CDR3 loop reads CATSDKRELWETQYF. The DNA for the CDR3 is TGTGCCACCAGTGATAAGCGGGAGCTTTGGGAGACCCAGTACTTC.